This entry lists 31 T cell receptor beta chains sequenced from one sample in a study of blood T cell repertoires in COVID-19. Sequencing used immunoSEQ multiplex PCR; TCRdb keeps in-frame clones, though not all of them. This sample carries fewer than 40,000 clones, 85% to 90% of them seen once, and the ten largest clones take 25% to 35%. The sequenced sample consisted of peripheral blood. These receptors originate from a man older than 75 with acute or convalescent COVID-19.

This chain connects TRBV2 to TRBJ2-1; D gene ambiguous. The CDR3 length is 13 residues. Germline V gene lookup returns CDR1 SNHLY and CDR2 FYNNEI. V lost 4 bases and J lost 2, with 6 bases in between. CDR3 in amino acids: CASSGTAYNEQFF. The CDR3 coding sequence is TGTGCCAGCAGTGGAACAGCCTACAATGAGCAGTTCTTC.

V is TRBV12-3 or TRBV12-4 and J is TRBJ2-4; 7 nucleotides match TRBD1. V was clipped by 3 bases and J by 7 bases; unmatched bases: 3. The CDR3 has 13 residues. The CDR3 DNA sequence: TGTGCCAGCAGTTTGGCCAGGGGGAACATTCAGTACTTC. Translating it yields CASSLARGNIQYF.

This chain joins TRBV11-2 and TRBJ1-5, with unresolved D. Germline CDR1 reads SGHAT; CDR2 reads FQNNGV. Trimming left V 0 bases short and J 6 bases short, with 12 bases between. The CDR3 is 15 residues long. The CDR3 here is CASSLDSIPGQPQHF. The CDR3 nucleotides are TGTGCCAGCAGCTTAGACAGCATACCGGGTCAGCCCCAGCATTTT. Variable domain in full (rest from reference TRBV11-2 and TRBJ1-5): EAGVAQSPRYKIIEKRQSVAFWCNPISGHATLYWYQQILGQGPKLLIQFQNNGVVDDSQLPKDRFSAERLKGVDSTLKIQPAKLEDSAVYLCASSLDSIPGQPQHFGDGTRLSIL.

This chain links TRBV24-1 with TRBJ2-3; TRBD2 agrees at 7 bases. The germline V gene has CDR1 KGHDR and CDR2 SFDVKD. Losses at the gene ends were 9 bases for V and 2 bases for J; bases not matched to a gene: 7. CDR3 length equals 14 residues. CDR3 in amino acids: CATGGSGHTDTQYF. CDR3 DNA sequence: TGTGCCACCGGGGGTAGCGGGCACACAGATACGCAGTATTTT.

The chain combines TRBV5-4 with TRBJ2-1, with 9 bases lining up with TRBD1. This CDR3 spans 15 amino acids. Trimming at V came to 4 bases and at J to 5 bases, leaving 7 bases not matched to a gene. The germline V gene has CDR1 SGHNT and CDR2 YYREEE (reference sequence). CDR3 sequence: CASSPSRDRDNEQFF. The CDR3 DNA is TGTGCCAGCAGCCCGTCCCGGGACAGGGACAATGAGCAGTTCTTC.

This chain connects TRBV5-6 to TRBJ1-2, with D possibly matching TRBD1 (6 bases). The CDR3 has 15 amino acids. CDR1 is SGHDT, CDR2 YYEEEE, per germline. With 3 bases removed from V and 2 bases from J, the gap between germline ends came to 14 bases. The CDR3: CASSYAGTMNYGYTF. The CDR3 nucleotides are TGTGCCAGCAGCTACGCCGGGACAATGAACTATGGCTACACCTTC.

The chain links TRBV18 to TRBJ1-2; 7 bases match TRBD1. CDR1 and CDR2 (germline): KGHSH, LQKENI. This CDR3 spans 14 amino acids. The J segment lost 2 bases and the V segment lost 4 bases, leaving 4 bases of the junction unmatched. Here the CDR3 reads CASSLGQENYGYTF. The CDR3 DNA follows: TGTGCCAGCTCACTCGGACAGGAAAACTATGGCTACACCTTC.

This clone appeared a few times. The chain recombines TRBV5-1 with TRBJ2-7; maybe TRBD1 (6 bases). Germline loops: CDR1 SGHRS, CDR2 YFSETQ. The V and J ends lost 0 bases and 1 base respectively, with 8 bases between them. This CDR3 is built from 14 residues. The CDR3 reads CASSLGTVSYEQYF. CDR3 DNA: TGCGCCAGCAGCTTGGGGACAGTTTCCTACGAGCAGTACTTC.

This clone was counted once. V and J are TRBV3-1 (or the pseudogene TRBV3-2) and TRBJ1-6, with no clear D. The CDR3 contains 14 residues. The V end lost 2 bases, the J end lost 10 bases, and 12 bases lay between the germline ends. The germline V gene has CDR1 LGHDT and CDR2 YNNKEL (reference sequence). The CDR3 DNA sequence: TGTGCCAGCAGCCAAAGGAGAGGAGCCTCACCCCTCCACTTT. Its protein is CASSQRRGASPLHF.

The genes are TRBV2 and TRBJ2-7, with 8 positions matching TRBD1. This CDR3 contains 14 residues. The V gene's germline CDR1 is SNHLY and CDR2 FYNNEI. With V trimmed by 3 bases and J by 5 bases, 6 bases remained unmatched. In DNA, the CDR3 is TGTGCCAGCAGTGAGAGACAGGGGAGTCACGAGCAGTACTTC. Translation gives CASSERQGSHEQYF.

The chain carries TRBV5-6 and TRBJ2-3; no firm D call. CDR3 length equals 13 residues. The V gene's germline CDR1 is SGHDT and CDR2 YYEEEE. Trimming shortened V by 4 bases and J by 2 bases, and 8 bases separated the two germline ends. The CDR3 protein is CASSTWPTDTQYF. The CDR3 DNA reads as TGTGCCAGCAGCACGTGGCCCACAGATACGCAGTATTTT.

The rearrangement uses TRBV6-5 and TRBJ2-7; D gene uncertain. The germline V and J ends were trimmed by 0 bases and 2 bases, with 11 bases remaining between them. This CDR3 has 15 residues. Per the germline V gene, CDR1 is MNHEY and CDR2 is SVGAGI. The CDR3 nucleotides are TGTGCCAGCAGTTACTCTGCTAGTCCCCCCTACGAGCAGTACTTC. This sequence encodes CASSYSASPPYEQYF.

The DNA of the CDR3 is TGTGCCAGCAGTCCGGACAGGGTAAGGGGCAATGAGCAGTTCTTC. Its translation: CASSPDRVRGNEQFF. J is TRBJ2-1 and V is TRBV28; 8 bases are shared with TRBD1. This CDR3 has 15 residues. Germline V gene sequence: CDR1 MDHEN, CDR2 SYDVKM. The V segment lost 5 bases and the J segment 6 bases; nucleotides outside the gene matches: 9. The entire variable domain, with the rest obtained from reference TRBV28 and TRBJ2-1, is as follows: DVKVTQSSRYLVKRTGEKVFLECVQDMDHENMFWYRQDPGLGLRLIYFSYDVKMKEKGDIPEGYSVSREKKERFSLILESASTNQTSMYLCASSPDRVRGNEQFFGPGTRLTVL.

On this clone itself: At one end the junction does not follow the germline gene, possibly because of a read error. This rearrangement joins TRBV6-4 to TRBJ2-1; 13 nucleotides align to TRBD2. This CDR3 is 13 amino acids long. The germline V gene has CDR1 MRHNA and CDR2 SNTAGT. This CDR3 is CASSDSTSGRVVF. The CDR3 DNA sequence: TGTGCCAGCAGTGACTCAACTAGCGGGAGGGTGGTCTTC.

There are a few counts of this clone. The chain is built from TRBV30 and TRBJ1-2, with TRBD1 identical over 9 bases. From germline, CDR1 is GTSNPN and CDR2 SVGIG (reference sequence). J was trimmed by 5 bases and V by 2 bases; bases with no gene match: 6. The CDR3 runs 14 residues. The CDR3 is CAWSTGTGSYGYTF. The CDR3 DNA is TGTGCCTGGAGTACCGGGACAGGGTCTTATGGCTACACCTTC.

This clone showed up just a few times. This rearrangement joins TRBV2 to TRBJ1-5, with 10 bases fitting TRBD1. Germline assignment: CDR1 SNHLY and CDR2 FYNNEI. V dropped 6 bases and J dropped 6; count of bases not matched to a gene: 5. This CDR3 has 14 amino acids. The CDR3 here is CASRTGGDSQPQHF. The CDR3 DNA reads TGTGCCAGCAGGACAGGGGGCGATAGTCAGCCCCAGCATTTT.

The chain links TRBV14 to TRBJ1-2; D gene ambiguous. The CDR3 totals 13 residues. Trimming shortened V by 1 base and J by 8 bases, and 11 bases separated the two germline ends. Looked up from germline, CDR1 is SGHDN and CDR2 is FVKESK. This chain's CDR3 is CASSQAGIQGYTF. In DNA form, the CDR3 reads TGTGCCAGCAGCCAAGCGGGGATTCAAGGCTACACCTTC.

This sequence joins TRBV10-2 and TRBJ2-2; D is undetermined. The germline V and J ends were trimmed by 3 bases and 7 bases, with 9 bases remaining between them. CDR3 size: 13 residues. CDR1 is WSHSY, CDR2 SAAADI, per germline. The CDR3 is CASSDGGIGELFF. The CDR3 bases are TGCGCCAGCAGTGATGGCGGTATCGGGGAGCTGTTTTTT.

The chain has TRBV5-4 and TRBJ2-1, with D maybe TRBD2 (5 bases). V was shortened by 4 bases and J by 2 bases, with 10 bases between the two germline ends. Germline V lookup: CDR1 SGHNT, CDR2 YYREEE (reference sequence). This CDR3 contains 14 residues. The CDR3 spells CASSAGGAYNEQFF. DNA of the CDR3: TGTGCCAGCAGCGCCGGAGGAGCCTACAATGAGCAGTTCTTC.

In this sample, this clone turned up once. The chain joins TRBV30 to TRBJ2-7, with D tentatively TRBD1 (6 bases). The length of the CDR3 is 12 residues. Germline values: CDR1 GTSNPN, CDR2 SVGIG (reference sequence). Trimming pared 4 bases from V and 4 bases from J, leaving 11 bases between. The CDR3 DNA reads as TGTGCCTGGACCGGGACACAGTACGAGCAGTACTTC. Translated: CAWTGTQYEQYF.

The rearrangement joins TRBV24-1 to TRBJ2-1, with D possibly TRBD2 on 6 matching bases. Germline loops: CDR1 KGHDR, CDR2 SFDVKD. Trimming took off 3 bases at V and 4 bases at J, with 15 bases between the two ends. The CDR3 contains 16 residues. The CDR3 DNA reads TGTGCCACCAGTGATGAGGACCTCGGGGGTTACAATGAGCAGTTCTTC. Protein sequence: CATSDEDLGGYNEQFF.

The V gene is TRBV30, the J gene TRBJ2-7, with a possible D match to TRBD1 (5 bases). The V gene lost 3 bases and the J gene lost 0 bases, with 15 bases spanning the gap. The length of the CDR3 is 15 residues. CDR1 and CDR2 (germline): GTSNPN, SVGIG (reference sequence). Here the CDR3 reads CAWSSPTVSSYEQYF. DNA of the CDR3: TGTGCCTGGAGCTCTCCGACAGTAAGCTCCTACGAGCAGTACTTC. The complete variable domain, with remaining parts taken from reference TRBV30 and TRBJ2-7, reads SQTIHQWPATLVQPVGSPLSLECTVEGTSNPNLYWYRQAAGRGLQLLFYSVGIGQISSEVPQNLSASRPQDRQFILSSKKLLLSDSGFYLCAWSSPTVSSYEQYFGPGTRLTVT.

In its sample, this clone is large. The chain carries TRBV5-1 and TRBJ1-2; TRBD1 aligns across 8 bases. V lost 4 bases and J lost 6; bases outside the gene matches: 8. CDR3 length equals 14 residues. Germline loops: CDR1 SGHRS, CDR2 YFSETQ. The CDR3 spells CASSPSTGADGYTF. The CDR3 region has the DNA TGCGCCAGCAGCCCTTCGACAGGGGCGGATGGCTACACCTTC.

V is TRBV27 and J is TRBJ1-1; the D gene is possibly TRBD1 (5 bases). The length of the CDR3 is 14 residues. Germline CDR1 reads MNHEY; CDR2 reads SMNVEV (reference sequence). Trimming shortened V by 7 bases and J by 1 base, and 13 bases separated the two germline ends. The CDR3 DNA sequence: TGTGCCAGCAAGGTGGGGGGAAAGAACACTGAAGCTTTCTTT. Translation: CASKVGGKNTEAFF.

This clone was observed a single time. The gene calls are TRBV5-4 and TRBJ2-7; 8 nucleotides line up with TRBD2. Germline V gene data show CDR1 as SGHNT and CDR2 as YYREEE (reference sequence). The CDR3 contains 18 residues. The V segment lost 3 bases and the J segment 3 bases; nucleotides outside the gene matches: 17. The CDR3 region has the DNA TGTGCCAGCAGCTCATACGTTCGTCGGGAGGGCCCTGACTACGAGCAGTACTTC. This encodes CASSSYVRREGPDYEQYF.

The V and J genes are TRBV10-1 and TRBJ2-1; the match to TRBD2 covers 9 bases. Trimming took 4 bases from V and 4 from J; bases not matched to a gene: 2. The germline V gene has CDR1 WNHNN and CDR2 SYGVQD (reference sequence). The CDR3 extends over 14 amino acids. The CDR3 nucleotides read TGCGCCAGCAGTGCGAGCGGGAGGTACAATGAGCAGTTCTTC. This codes for CASSASGRYNEQFF.

The chain recombines TRBV24-1 with TRBJ2-1; 9 bases fit TRBD1. J was trimmed by 5 bases and V by 9 bases; bases with no gene match: 10. The CDR3 is 15 amino acids. Germline V CDR1 and CDR2: KGHDR, SFDVKD. Here the CDR3 DNA reads TGTGCCACCCGTTCAGGGACAGGGTACAACAATGAGCAGTTCTTC. The encoded protein is CATRSGTGYNNEQFF.

The chain couples TRBV6-5 to TRBJ2-3; TRBD2 might be the D (6 bases). The V gene lost 5 bases and the J gene lost 6 bases, with 15 bases spanning the gap. The CDR3 extends over 14 amino acids. Germline CDR1 reads MNHEY; CDR2 reads SVGAGI. CDR3 amino acids: CASSRLGGEDTQYF. The CDR3 nucleotides are TGTGCCAGCAGTCGACTGGGGGGAGAGGATACGCAGTATTTT.

J is TRBJ2-5 and V is TRBV7-9; 12 nucleotides match TRBD2. Looked up from germline, CDR1 is SEHNR and CDR2 is FQNEAQ (reference sequence). Trimming at V came to 5 bases and at J to 5 bases, leaving 9 bases not matched to a gene. There are 16 residues in the CDR3. CDR3 sequence: CASSISTSGRSETQYF. For the CDR3, the DNA is TGTGCCAGCAGCATATCCACTAGCGGGAGGTCGGAGACCCAGTACTTC.

V is TRBV6-6 and J is TRBJ2-2; weak D call: TRBD1 (5 bases). Germline CDR1 and CDR2: MNHNY and SVGAGI (reference sequence). V lost 5 bases and J 0 bases, leaving 7 bases between the germline ends. The CDR3 contains 14 residues. Here the CDR3 reads CASSKGTNTGELFF. The CDR3 DNA sequence: TGTGCCAGCAGTAAGGGGACGAACACCGGGGAGCTGTTTTTT.

V gene TRBV28 combines with J gene TRBJ2-1, with D possibly matching TRBD2 (6 bases). The CDR3 loop spans 14 amino acids. Germline V gene lookup returns CDR1 MDHEN and CDR2 SYDVKM. Trimming left V 5 bases short and J 5 bases short, with 13 bases between. CDR3 protein: CASSPPGLHNEQFF. In nucleotides, the CDR3 is TGTGCCAGCAGTCCACCGGGACTCCACAATGAGCAGTTCTTC.